Described below is a single T cell receptor beta chain sequence and its context. Its target antigen remains unknown. Base qualities are missing; no much larger clone stands one base away. From the cysteine through the phenylalanine, the CDR3 covers 13 amino acids. Only the CDR3 DNA stays, 39 bases, in frame from base 1. V loses 0 bases, J loses 5 bases, and the germline ends lie 7 bases apart. As encoded in the germline V gene, CDR1 is MNHNS while CDR2 is SASEGT. Every donor in the study was a healthy Caucasian. These data belong to a study of identical twins (dated by TCRdb to 2016 to 2017). Notes on the research overall: To test whether fetal clonotypes persist, the study used deep sequencing on TCR alpha and beta repertoires from monozygotic twins, unrelated adults of various ages, and cord blood. To rule out contamination, the twin experiments were replicated at different times with different library preparation protocols. Results and caveats for the whole study, not just this receptor: Because the same donors could not be followed over many years, the conclusions depended on cross-sectional statistical analysis. Fewer insertions were carried by abundant cord blood beta clonotypes, a similar but weaker trend appeared in young adult naive repertoires, and no such trend appeared in memory repertoires. Out-of-frame TCR alpha sharing in monozygotic twins was systematically underestimated by recombination models, whereas sharing between unrelated individuals was in agreement with the recombination models. Compared with coincidental sharing between unrelated individuals, out-of-frame TCR alpha sequences shared between twins showed an excess of sequences with low generation probability. Zero-insertion analyses could be partly confounded by invariant T cells such as MAIT and iNKT, though diverse VJ usage argued against such confounding for most clonotypes. Excess twin sharing in beta out-of-frame sequences was weaker because fewer shared sequences lowered the signal-to-noise ratio.

The library was made by 5' RACE. The sequencing machine was an Illumina HiSeq 2000. Template switching introduced a universal primer binding site; the final cDNA contained a unique molecular identifier, enabling accurate counting of TCR cDNA molecules. First-strand cDNA for TCR alpha and beta chains was synthesized from specific primers in the conserved constant-segment region. To control for contamination, every cDNA library was double barcoded, receiving both a SMART-Mk sample barcode and Illumina barcodes. Two successive PCR steps introduced TruSeq adapter sequences along with Illumina sample barcodes. Sequencing of the TCR alpha and beta cDNA libraries was done on the Illumina HiSeq platform using custom primers. The authors' pipeline ran thus. MiGEC processed the raw reads to extract unique molecular identifiers, while MiXCR was used to determine the CDR3 positions. For each individual, recombination models were inferred using an EM algorithm with the repgenHMM and IGoR tools. Shared clonotype analysis was performed with the tcR package in R, normalizing sharing by the product of cloneset sizes. To study raw recombination free of thymic and clonal selection effects, out-of-frame nonproductive sequences were analyzed. Starting from the raw public reads, TCRdb applied fastp trimming at Q25, assembled clones with MiXCR and retained in-frame beta chains. Identical CDR3 protein sequences are pooled into one entry, listed with their most common genes and DNA. The V and J calls here are based on TCRdb, not the publication. The sample yields about 1.7 million distinct CDR3 sequences; about 32% were counted once. The ten largest clones represent roughly 0.3% of the sample.

The specimen was cord blood. The source of this sequence is a newborn girl in good health. The V and J segments used are TRBV6-1 and TRBJ1-1; the D gene cannot be named for sure. The nucleotide sequence reads TGTGCCAGCAGTGAAGCGCTTATTACTGAAGCTTTCTTT. Protein translation: CASSEALITEAFF.